One and the same sample provided the 24 T cell receptor beta chains below, sequenced in a study of T-cell memory formation after mild COVID-19. TCRdb reanalysed the 5' RACE reads using MiXCR and keeps one entry per CDR3 protein. The repertoire holds some 300,000 distinct CDR3 sequences, with 20% to 25% as singletons. The sequencing sample was made of PBMCs or a T cell subset sorted from them (not recorded which). The receptors stem from a man between 18 and 29 years old who had mild COVID-19 (a few samples of this study predate the infection). Cell type and time point are not known.

This clonotype was seen a few times. V is TRBV7-2 and J is TRBJ2-3; D gene unclear. The V end lost 5 bases, the J end lost 4 bases, and 13 bases lay between the germline ends. The CDR3 loop spans 14 amino acids. CDR1 SGHTA and CDR2 FQGNSA come from the germline V gene. In nucleotides, the CDR3 is TGTGCCAGCAGCCTAGGGCCAGTTCCAGATACGCAGTATTTT. Amino acids: CASSLGPVPDTQYF.

Only a few counts were recorded for this clonotype. The chain has TRBV5-1 and TRBJ1-1; D not resolved. The CDR3 length is 13 residues. The V end was cut by 2 bases, the J end by 3 bases, with 8 bases between. Germline lookup yields CDR1 SGHRS and CDR2 YFSETQ. The DNA of the CDR3 is TGCGCCAGCAGCTTTAGGGAGGACACTGAAGCTTTCTTT. Amino acid sequence: CASSFREDTEAFF.

The genes are TRBV19 and TRBJ2-7; D gene uncertain. Germline CDR1 and CDR2: LNHDA and SQIVND (reference sequence). The CDR3 is 12 amino acids. Trimming took 3 bases from V and 4 from J, leaving 7 bases between them. In nucleotides, the CDR3 is TGTGCCAGTAGTATCGGACGGTACGAGCAGTACTTC. This encodes CASSIGRYEQYF.

The chain couples TRBV9 to TRBJ1-1; tentative D call: TRBD1 (6 bases). The CDR3 has 16 amino acids. V was pared by 0 bases and J by 4 bases, with 16 bases between. The V gene's germline CDR1 is SGDLS and CDR2 YYNGEE. DNA for the CDR3: TGTGCCAGCAGCGTAGCCCCGACAGGCGGGAGCACTGAAGCTTTCTTT. Amino acids: CASSVAPTGGSTEAFF.

V usage is TRBV6-1 and J usage is TRBJ2-3; 7 bases are a match to TRBD1. CDR1 is MNHNS and CDR2 is SASEGT in the germline V gene. The J segment lost 2 bases and the V segment lost 4 bases, leaving 9 bases of the junction unmatched. CDR3 length equals 16 residues. CDR3 nucleotides: TGTGCCAGCAGTGGACAGGGCCTACTCCCCACAGATACGCAGTATTTT. Amino acids: CASSGQGLLPTDTQYF.

This clonotype has at least ten counts. The V and J genes are TRBV20-1 and TRBJ2-7, with a weak D call TRBD2 (5 bases). This CDR3 region has 11 residues. Germline V gene sequence: CDR1 DFQATT, CDR2 SNEGSKA (reference sequence). The CDR3 nucleotides read TGCCGTCTCCGGACTCTCTACGAGCAGTACTTC. This encodes CRLRTLYEQYF.

V gene TRBV23-1 combines with J gene TRBJ2-5, with D tentatively TRBD2 (7 bases). TRBV23-1 is an ORF, with its function uncertain. V lost 7 bases, J lost 5 bases, and 17 bases lay in between. The CDR3 has 14 residues. CDR3 sequence (DNA): TGCGCCAGCAACGGGGGGCCGAGGTGGGAGACCCAGTACTTC. Translating gives CASNGGPRWETQYF.

This clonotype was counted between two and nine times. V is TRBV7-2 and J is TRBJ1-2; D gene uncertain. Germline V gene lookup returns CDR1 SGHTA and CDR2 FQGNSA. Trimming stripped 5 bases from V and 4 bases from J, with 11 bases between. CDR3 size: 13 residues. The CDR3 region is CASSIWTGYGYTF. The CDR3, as DNA: TGTGCCAGCAGCATTTGGACGGGCTATGGCTACACCTTC.

The J gene is TRBJ2-1, the V gene TRBV12-3 or TRBV12-4, with 13 nucleotides matching TRBD2. V shed 5 bases and J 6 bases; nucleotides not matched to a gene: 13. The CDR3 has 18 amino acids. The CDR3 loop reads CASSPKGTSGNNFNEQFF. DNA of the CDR3: TGTGCCAGCAGTCCGAAAGGGACTAGCGGGAACAACTTCAATGAGCAGTTCTTC.

The J gene is TRBJ1-6, the V gene TRBV4-3; TRBD1 matches 7 bases. Trimming removed 1 base from V and 8 bases from J; junction bases left unmatched: 5. Germline V gene lookup returns CDR1 LGHNA and CDR2 YSLEER. The CDR3 sequence is 15 residues long. CDR3 protein: CASSQVVRGDSPLHF. In nucleotides, the CDR3 is TGCGCCAGCAGCCAAGTGGTCAGGGGGGATTCACCCCTCCACTTT.

The chain employs TRBV6-2 or TRBV6-3 and TRBJ2-7; possibly TRBD1 or TRBD2 for D (5 bases each). V lost 2 bases to trimming and J lost 4 bases, with 15 bases between them. Germline values: CDR1 MNHEY, CDR2 SVGEGT. This CDR3 has 15 residues. The CDR3 here is CASSYTPGPWYEQYV. For the CDR3, the DNA is TGTGCCAGCAGTTACACCCCGGGACCTTGGTACGAGCAGTACGTC.

The chain employs TRBV5-1 and TRBJ1-4; D is undetermined. The ends were cut back, 0 bases at V and 7 bases at J, with 13 bases in the middle. Germline V CDR1 and CDR2: SGHRS, YFSETQ. The CDR3 is made up of 15 amino acids. The CDR3 DNA is TGCGCCAGCAGCTTGGGCCTCACGGCTATTGAAAAACTGTTTTTT. This encodes CASSLGLTAIEKLFF.

This chain joins TRBV6-1 and TRBJ2-2; TRBD1 matches 11 bases. The germline CDR1 and CDR2 sequences are MNHNS and SASEGT. There are 15 residues in the CDR3. V lost 7 bases to trimming and J lost 7 bases; unmatched junction nucleotides: 8. CDR3 DNA sequence: TGTGCCAGCAATCAGGACAGGGGGCGCGACGGGGAGCTGTTTTTT. Translation: CASNQDRGRDGELFF.

There are many counts of this clonotype. V usage is TRBV12-3 or TRBV12-4 and J usage is TRBJ2-7; the D gene is possibly TRBD1 (6 bases). The CDR3 spans 12 residues. V gave up 9 bases and J gave up 0 bases, with 9 bases separating them. CDR3 protein: CASSGDSYEQYF. The DNA for the CDR3 is TGTGCCAGTTCAGGGGACTCCTACGAGCAGTACTTC.

This clonotype was observed a few times. This chain connects TRBV6-5 to TRBJ2-2; 7 bases fit TRBD1. Germline values: CDR1 MNHEY, CDR2 SVGAGI. The CDR3 length is 15 residues. V was clipped by 2 bases and J by 4 bases; unmatched bases: 4. DNA of the CDR3: TGTGCCAGCAGTTACCACAGGGGCGTCACCGGGGAGCTGTTTTTT. It specifies CASSYHRGVTGELFF.

This clonotype was seen at least ten times. J is TRBJ1-5 and V is TRBV3-1; perhaps TRBD1 as D (5 bases). Germline V CDR1 and CDR2: LGHDT, YNNKEL (reference sequence). The V end lost 4 bases, the J end lost 4 bases, and 14 bases lay between the germline ends. The CDR3 sequence is 15 residues long. The CDR3 DNA is TGTGCCAGCAGCCCTTCTGGGGGGTCGAATCAGCCCCAGCATTTT. It yields the protein CASSPSGGSNQPQHF. The variable domain in full, completed from reference TRBV3-1 and TRBJ1-5, reads DTAVSQTPKYLVTQMGNDKSIKCEQNLGHDTMYWYKQDSKKFLKIMFSYNNKELIINETVPNRFSPKSPDKAHLNLHINSLELGDSAVYFCASSPSGGSNQPQHFGDGTRLSIL.

The chain links TRBV4-1 to TRBJ1-1; no firm D call. Between the trimmed V and J ends, which lost 0 bases and 1 base, there was a span of 6 bases. This CDR3 is built from 14 residues. Germline CDR1 MGHRA, CDR2 YSYEKL. Written as DNA, the CDR3 is TGCGCCAGCAGCCAAGAGCCGTCGAACACTGAAGCTTTCTTT. Residues: CASSQEPSNTEAFF.

This chain joins TRBV4-3 and TRBJ1-4; no firm D call. The germline gives CDR1 LGHNA, CDR2 YSLEER. Between the trimmed V and J ends, which lost 0 bases and 3 bases, there was a span of 8 bases. The CDR3 spans 15 residues. The CDR3 spells CASSQDPGANEKLFF. The CDR3 bases are TGCGCCAGCAGCCAAGATCCAGGTGCTAATGAAAAACTGTTTTTT.

This CDR3 reads CASSIFAADTQYF. In DNA, the CDR3 is TGTGCCAGTAGTATTTTCGCGGCAGATACGCAGTATTTT. V is TRBV19 and J is TRBJ2-3, with no clear D. Germline assignment: CDR1 LNHDA and CDR2 SQIVND (reference sequence). Trimming shortened V by 3 bases and J by 4 bases, and 8 bases separated the two germline ends. The CDR3 covers 13 residues.

The J gene is TRBJ2-3, the V gene TRBV2; 7 nucleotides match TRBD1. Trimming removed 9 bases from V and 0 bases from J; junction bases left unmatched: 6. The germline CDR1 and CDR2 sequences are SNHLY and FYNNEI. This CDR3 has 14 residues. CDR3 in amino acids: CASETTGSTDTQYF. The CDR3 bases are TGTGCCAGTGAGACGACAGGGAGCACAGATACGCAGTATTTT.

This clonotype came up a few times. V is TRBV4-3 and J is TRBJ2-1; 10 positions match TRBD1. V lost 0 bases and J lost 7; bases outside the gene matches: 3. This CDR3 spans 15 amino acids. Germline V CDR1 and CDR2: LGHNA, YSLEER. The CDR3 loop is CASSQDWTGGNEQFF. The CDR3 bases are TGCGCCAGCAGCCAAGATTGGACAGGGGGAAATGAGCAGTTCTTC.

The J gene is TRBJ1-6, the V gene TRBV24-1, with D perhaps matching TRBD1 (6 bases). This CDR3 contains 13 residues. CDR1 and CDR2 from the germline V gene are KGHDR and SFDVKD. Trimming removed 9 bases at V and 8 bases at J, with 13 bases between. In DNA, the CDR3 is TGTGCCACCCGGGGGACATCGGATTCACCCCTCCACTTT. Translated: CATRGTSDSPLHF.

This chain connects TRBV4-3 to TRBJ2-3; D gene unclear. Germline V gene sequence: CDR1 LGHNA, CDR2 YSLEER. The CDR3 sequence is 16 residues long. V was pared by 0 bases and J by 0 bases, with 10 bases between. CDR3 residues: CASSQEGGSSTDTQYF. The DNA for the CDR3 is TGCGCCAGCAGCCAAGAAGGCGGAAGTAGCACAGATACGCAGTATTTT.

Only a few counts were recorded for this clonotype. The V gene is TRBV5-6, the J gene TRBJ2-7, with TRBD1 matching 10 bases. The germline V gene encodes CDR1 SGHDT and CDR2 YYEEEE. With 1 base clipped from V and 6 bases from J, the junction kept 7 bases outside the gene matches. The CDR3 length is 15 residues. The CDR3 loop reads CASSLFGTGAIEQYV. The CDR3 bases are TGTGCCAGCAGCTTGTTTGGGACAGGGGCGATCGAGCAGTACGTC.